The 9 T cell receptor beta chains below all came from one sample that was sequenced in a study of CD8 T cells in Susac syndrome. With random hexamers, reverse transcription was performed on about 0.5 to 1 ug of RNA. Each CDR3 protein gets one entry after TCRdb re-called the immunoSEQ multiplex PCR reads with MiXCR. The data show 51,000 or so distinct CDR3 sequences, 93% seen once. The sample was CD8+ T cells from PBMCs. The receptors were sampled from a human donor in good health.

The genes are TRBV29-1 and TRBJ1-2, with D perhaps matching TRBD1 (5 bases). The V and J ends lost 1 base and 1 base respectively, with 13 bases between them. The CDR3 contains 15 residues. Per the germline V gene, CDR1 is SQVTM and CDR2 is ANQGSEA. The CDR3 DNA reads as TGCAGCGTTGAAGGACGCTGGGACGGTAACTATGGCTACACCTTC. Residues: CSVEGRWDGNYGYTF.

The chain has TRBV1 and TRBJ2-1; TRBD2 is the table's D call and was not checked against the DNA. TRBV1 is annotated as a pseudogene. The CDR3 contains 16 residues. The CDR3 sequence: CTSSRWLAAWRYEQFF. The CDR3 DNA is TGCACCAGCAGTAGATGGCTAGCGGCCTGGAGGTATGAGCAGTTCTTC.

This clonotype was seen a few times. The chain has TRBV11-2 and TRBJ2-7; no reliable D call. Trimming removed 1 base from V and 7 bases from J, with 11 bases in between. The CDR3 totals 13 residues. Germline values: CDR1 SGHAT, CDR2 FQNNGV. For the CDR3, the DNA is TGTGCCAGCAGCTTAGGAACCCCCGGAGAGCAGTACTTC. This sequence encodes CASSLGTPGEQYF.

The rearrangement links TRBV7-9 to TRBJ2-1; D not certain. This CDR3 is built from 13 residues. Trimming shortened V by 4 bases and J by 6 bases, and 10 bases separated the two germline ends. Looked up from germline, CDR1 is SEHNR and CDR2 is FQNEAQ (reference sequence). As DNA, the CDR3 is TGTGCCAGCAGCTCCGGACCTCTCAATGAGCAGTTCTTC. Translation: CASSSGPLNEQFF.

This clonotype was found once. V and J are TRBV10-3 and TRBJ2-7, with D perhaps matching TRBD1 or TRBD2 (5 bases each). The CDR3 covers 12 residues. CDR1 is ENHRY, CDR2 SYGVKD, per germline. The germline V and J ends were trimmed by 3 bases and 3 bases, with 6 bases remaining between them. CDR3 in DNA: TGTGCCATCAGTGATGGGGGCTACGAGCAGTACTTC. Protein product: CAISDGGYEQYF.

This rearrangement joins TRBV11-2 to TRBJ2-5; D is undetermined. V lost 0 bases and J 1 base, leaving 12 bases between the germline ends. The CDR3 loop spans 16 amino acids. The V gene's germline CDR1 is SGHAT and CDR2 FQNNGV. The CDR3 protein is CASSLDQATLQETQYF. Written as DNA, the CDR3 is TGTGCCAGCAGCTTAGATCAGGCGACTCTCCAAGAGACCCAGTACTTC.

This clonotype was found a few times. V is TRBV28 and J is TRBJ2-7; 9 bases match TRBD1. The V gene's germline CDR1 is MDHEN and CDR2 SYDVKM. The CDR3 totals 16 residues. V gave up 5 bases and J gave up 2 bases; unmatched junction bases: 10. The CDR3 DNA follows: TGTGCCAGCAGTCCGATCCGAGACAGGGGGGCCTACGAGCAGTACTTC. Its protein is CASSPIRDRGAYEQYF.

This rearrangement joins TRBV6-1 to TRBJ1-1; maybe TRBD1 (5 bases). The length of the CDR3 is 11 residues. Deletions cut 6 bases from V and 11 bases from J, with 13 bases between. The V gene's germline CDR1 is MNHNS and CDR2 SASEGT. DNA for the CDR3: TGTGCCAGCAGCGACAGTACGGGCGCTTTCTTT. Translation: CASSDSTGAFF.

The gene calls are TRBV27 and TRBJ2-1; 10 bases are a match to TRBD2. Looked up from germline, CDR1 is MNHEY and CDR2 is SMNVEV (reference sequence). The trim removed 7 bases at V and 6 bases at J, leaving 9 bases unmatched. This CDR3 is 15 amino acids long. Written as DNA, the CDR3 is TGTGCCAGCACCGCCGGGACTAGCGAGTCCAATGAGCAGTTCTTC. This sequence encodes CASTAGTSESNEQFF.